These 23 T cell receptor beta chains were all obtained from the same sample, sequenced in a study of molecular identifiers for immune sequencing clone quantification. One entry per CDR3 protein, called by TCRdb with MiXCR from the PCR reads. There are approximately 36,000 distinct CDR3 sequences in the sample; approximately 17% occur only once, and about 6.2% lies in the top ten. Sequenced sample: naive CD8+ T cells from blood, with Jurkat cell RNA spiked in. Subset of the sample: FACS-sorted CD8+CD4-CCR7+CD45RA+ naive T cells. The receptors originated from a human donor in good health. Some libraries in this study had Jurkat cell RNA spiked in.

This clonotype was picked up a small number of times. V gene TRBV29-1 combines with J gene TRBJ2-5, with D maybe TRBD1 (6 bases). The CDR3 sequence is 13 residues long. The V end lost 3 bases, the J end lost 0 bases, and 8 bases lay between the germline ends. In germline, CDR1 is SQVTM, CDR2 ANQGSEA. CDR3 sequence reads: CSVEDRNQETQYF. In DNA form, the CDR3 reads TGCAGCGTTGAGGACAGAAACCAAGAGACCCAGTACTTC.

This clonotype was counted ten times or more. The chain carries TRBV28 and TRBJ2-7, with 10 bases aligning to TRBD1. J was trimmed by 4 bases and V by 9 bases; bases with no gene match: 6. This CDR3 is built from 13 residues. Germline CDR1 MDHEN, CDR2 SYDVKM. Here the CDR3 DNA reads TGTGCCAGTAAAGACAGGGGGCTTTACGAGCAGTACTTC. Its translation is CASKDRGLYEQYF.

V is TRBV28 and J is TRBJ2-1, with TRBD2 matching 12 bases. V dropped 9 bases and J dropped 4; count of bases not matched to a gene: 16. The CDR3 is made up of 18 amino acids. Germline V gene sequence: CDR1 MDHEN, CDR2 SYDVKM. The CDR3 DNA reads TGTGCCAGTACCGGGACATCCTCTAGCGGGAGGGATTACAATGAGCAGTTCTTC. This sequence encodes CASTGTSSSGRDYNEQFF.

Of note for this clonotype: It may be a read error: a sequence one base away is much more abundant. The CDR3 DNA is TGTGCCAGCAGTGTCCTCCGCGAGCAGTACTTC. Amino acids: CASSVLREQYF. The J gene is TRBJ2-7, the V gene TRBV28; D unresolved. Germline CDR1 reads MDHEN; CDR2 reads SYDVKM. Trimming cost V 5 bases and J 6 bases, with 8 bases left between them. The CDR3 contains 11 residues.

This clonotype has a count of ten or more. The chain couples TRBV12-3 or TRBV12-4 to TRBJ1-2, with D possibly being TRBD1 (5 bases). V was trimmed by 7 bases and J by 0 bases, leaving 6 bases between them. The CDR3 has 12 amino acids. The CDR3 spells CASTTANYGYTF. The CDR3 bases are TGTGCCAGCACGACAGCTAACTATGGCTACACCTTC.

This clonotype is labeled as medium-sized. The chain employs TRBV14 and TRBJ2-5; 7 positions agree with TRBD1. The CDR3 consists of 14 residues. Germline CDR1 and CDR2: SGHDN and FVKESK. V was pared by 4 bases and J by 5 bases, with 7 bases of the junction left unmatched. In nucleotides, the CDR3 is TGTGCCAGCAGCCGGGACAGACTATCGGAGACCCAGTACTTC. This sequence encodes CASSRDRLSETQYF.

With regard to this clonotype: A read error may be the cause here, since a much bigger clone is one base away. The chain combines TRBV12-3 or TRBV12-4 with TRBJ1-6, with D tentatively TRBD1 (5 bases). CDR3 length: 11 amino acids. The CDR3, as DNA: TGTGCCGGCAGTCTTGGGGGACCCCTCCACTTT. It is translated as CAGSLGGPLHF.

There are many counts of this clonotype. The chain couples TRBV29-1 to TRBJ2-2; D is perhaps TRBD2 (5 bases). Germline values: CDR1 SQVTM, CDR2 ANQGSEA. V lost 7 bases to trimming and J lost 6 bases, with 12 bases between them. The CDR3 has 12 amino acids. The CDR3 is CSAEREPGELFF. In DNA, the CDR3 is TGCAGCGCGGAGAGGGAGCCCGGGGAGCTGTTTTTT.

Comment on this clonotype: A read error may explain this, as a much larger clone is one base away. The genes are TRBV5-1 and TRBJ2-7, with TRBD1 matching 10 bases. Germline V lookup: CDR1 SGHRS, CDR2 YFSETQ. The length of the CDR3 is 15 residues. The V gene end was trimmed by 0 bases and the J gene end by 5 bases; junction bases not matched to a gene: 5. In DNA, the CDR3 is TGCGCCAGCAGCTTGGCCGGGACAGGGGCCCACGAGCAGTACTTC. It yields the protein CASSLAGTGAHEQYF.

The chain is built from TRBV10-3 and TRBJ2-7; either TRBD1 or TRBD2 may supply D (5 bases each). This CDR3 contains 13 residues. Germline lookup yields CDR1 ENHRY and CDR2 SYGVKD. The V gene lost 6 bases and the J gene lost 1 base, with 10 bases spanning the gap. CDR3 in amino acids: CAIRGTESYEQYF. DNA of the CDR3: TGTGCCATCAGGGGGACGGAATCCTACGAGCAGTACTTC.

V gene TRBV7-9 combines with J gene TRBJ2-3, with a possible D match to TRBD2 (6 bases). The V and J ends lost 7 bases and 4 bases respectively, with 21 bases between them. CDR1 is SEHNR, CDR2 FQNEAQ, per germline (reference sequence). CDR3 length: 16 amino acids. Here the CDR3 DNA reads TGTGCCAGCACCCTCGGAGGGTCCAGGTTGGCAGATACGCAGTATTTT. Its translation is CASTLGGSRLADTQYF. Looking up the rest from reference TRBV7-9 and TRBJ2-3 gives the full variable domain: DTGVSQNPRHKITKRGQNVTFRCDPISEHNRLYWYRQTLGQGPEFLTYFQNEAQLEKSRLLSDRFSAERPKGSFSTLEIQRTEQGDSAMYLCASTLGGSRLADTQYFGPGTRLTVL.

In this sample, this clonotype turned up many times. The CDR3 DNA reads as TGTGCCAGCAGTTACGAGTCCGGATTTTACACAGATACGCAGTATTTT. It encodes CASSYESGFYTDTQYF. V usage is TRBV6-5 and J usage is TRBJ2-3; D unresolved. The CDR3 sequence is 16 residues long. Germline assignment: CDR1 MNHEY and CDR2 SVGAGI. Trimming stripped 2 bases from V and 2 bases from J, with 14 bases between.

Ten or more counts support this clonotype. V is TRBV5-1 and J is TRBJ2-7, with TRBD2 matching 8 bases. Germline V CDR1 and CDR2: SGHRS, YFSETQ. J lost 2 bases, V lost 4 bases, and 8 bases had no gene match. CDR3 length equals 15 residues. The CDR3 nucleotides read TGCGCCAGCAGCCTACAACTAGCGGAGCCCTACGAGCAGTACTTC. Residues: CASSLQLAEPYEQYF.

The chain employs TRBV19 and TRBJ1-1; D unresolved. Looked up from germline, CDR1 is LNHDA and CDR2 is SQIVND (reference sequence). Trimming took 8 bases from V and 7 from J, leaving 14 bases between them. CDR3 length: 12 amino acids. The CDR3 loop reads CASRDPGSEAFF. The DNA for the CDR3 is TGTGCCAGTCGGGATCCCGGGAGTGAAGCTTTCTTT.

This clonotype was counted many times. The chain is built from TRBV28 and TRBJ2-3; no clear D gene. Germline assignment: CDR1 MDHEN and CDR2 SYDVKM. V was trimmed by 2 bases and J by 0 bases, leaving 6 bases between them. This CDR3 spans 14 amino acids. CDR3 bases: TGTGCCAGCAGTTTAGCGGCTAGCACAGATACGCAGTATTTT. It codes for CASSLAASTDTQYF.

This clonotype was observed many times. In DNA form, the CDR3 reads TGCGCCAGCAGCGACGGGACTAGCAGCACAGATACGCAGTATTTT. Amino acid sequence: CASSDGTSSTDTQYF. The chain couples TRBV5-1 to TRBJ2-3; TRBD2 aligns across 9 bases. V dropped 4 bases and J dropped 0; count of bases not matched to a gene: 3. The CDR3 covers 15 residues. Germline V gene sequence: CDR1 SGHRS, CDR2 YFSETQ.

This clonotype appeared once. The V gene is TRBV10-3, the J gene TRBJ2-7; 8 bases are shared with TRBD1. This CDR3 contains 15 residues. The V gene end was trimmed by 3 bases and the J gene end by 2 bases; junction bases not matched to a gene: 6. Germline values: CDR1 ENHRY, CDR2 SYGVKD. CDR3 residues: CAISEAGGFAYEQYF. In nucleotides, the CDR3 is TGTGCCATCAGTGAAGCAGGGGGCTTTGCCTACGAGCAGTACTTC.

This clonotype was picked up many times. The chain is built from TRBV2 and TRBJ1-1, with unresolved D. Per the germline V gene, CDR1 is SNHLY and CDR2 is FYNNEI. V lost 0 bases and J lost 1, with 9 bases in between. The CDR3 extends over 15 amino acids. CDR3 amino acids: CASSEAAAGNTEAFF. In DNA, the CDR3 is TGTGCCAGCAGTGAAGCTGCGGCAGGGAACACTGAAGCTTTCTTT.

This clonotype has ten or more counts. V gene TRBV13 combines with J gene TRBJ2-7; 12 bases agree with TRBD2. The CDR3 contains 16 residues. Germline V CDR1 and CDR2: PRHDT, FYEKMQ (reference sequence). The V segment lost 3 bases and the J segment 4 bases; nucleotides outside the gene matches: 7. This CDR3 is CASSFLAGGSLYEQYF. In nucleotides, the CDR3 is TGTGCCAGCAGCTTCCTAGCGGGAGGGTCCTTGTACGAGCAGTACTTC.

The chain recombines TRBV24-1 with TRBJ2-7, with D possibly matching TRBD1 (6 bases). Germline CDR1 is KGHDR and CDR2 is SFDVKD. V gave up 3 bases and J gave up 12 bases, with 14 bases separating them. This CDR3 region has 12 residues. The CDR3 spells CATSDLSGTSYF. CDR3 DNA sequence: TGTGCCACCAGTGATCTATCCGGGACATCGTACTTC.

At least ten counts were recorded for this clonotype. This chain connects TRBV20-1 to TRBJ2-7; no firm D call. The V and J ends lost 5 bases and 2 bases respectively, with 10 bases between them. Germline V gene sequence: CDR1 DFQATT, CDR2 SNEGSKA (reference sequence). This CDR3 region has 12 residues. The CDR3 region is CSAGPWTYEQYF. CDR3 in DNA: TGCAGTGCTGGTCCTTGGACCTACGAGCAGTACTTC.

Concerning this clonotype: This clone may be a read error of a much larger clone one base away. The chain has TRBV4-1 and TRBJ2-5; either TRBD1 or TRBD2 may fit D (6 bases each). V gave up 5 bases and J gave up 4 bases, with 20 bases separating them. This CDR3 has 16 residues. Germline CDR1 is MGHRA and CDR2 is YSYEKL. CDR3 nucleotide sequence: TGCGCCAGCAGCTCTTGGATAGGAGGAGGGGGAGAGACCCAGTACTTC. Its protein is CASSSWIGGGGETQYF.

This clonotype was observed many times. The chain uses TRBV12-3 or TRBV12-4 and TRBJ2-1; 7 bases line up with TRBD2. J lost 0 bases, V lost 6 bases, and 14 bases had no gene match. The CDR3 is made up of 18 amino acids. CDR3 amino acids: CASSPPIAGRSSYNEQFF. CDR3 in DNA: TGTGCCAGCAGCCCTCCAATAGCGGGCCGAAGCTCCTACAATGAGCAGTTCTTC.